One and the same sample provided the 31 T cell receptor beta chains below, sequenced in a study of glioma-infiltrating T cells after dendritic cell vaccination. Method: immunoSEQ multiplex PCR; TCRdb's copy keeps in-frame clones and lacks some. The sample lists tens of thousands of clones, more than 75% occurring once. Time point given: after dendritic cell vaccination, including at tumor progression/relapse. The specimen was blood, collected after dendritic cell vaccination. These receptors all come from a human donor with glioblastoma.

The rearrangement links TRBV2 to TRBJ2-5; TRBD2 matches at 10 bases. Germline CDR1 is SNHLY and CDR2 is FYNNEI. The CDR3 covers 14 residues. J gave up 5 bases and V 9 bases, and 9 bases lay outside the gene matches. The chain's CDR3 is CASTLGLARETQYF. The CDR3 region has the DNA TGTGCCAGTACCTTGGGACTAGCGAGGGAGACCCAGTACTTC.

The genes are TRBV6-1 and TRBJ2-7; 9 bases fit TRBD1. CDR1 and CDR2 (germline): MNHNS, SASEGT. This CDR3 comprises 15 residues. J lost 6 bases, V lost 6 bases, and 12 bases had no gene match. The CDR3 spells CASRGEDRGILEQYF. In DNA, the CDR3 is TGTGCCAGCAGGGGGGAAGACAGGGGGATCCTCGAGCAGTACTTC.

The chain recombines TRBV29-1 with TRBJ1-2, with D unclear. Germline V gene data show CDR1 as SQVTM and CDR2 as ANQGSEA. Trimming took 3 bases from V and 2 from J, leaving 13 bases between them. The CDR3 contains 14 residues. CDR3 sequence reads: CSVEWTRGNYGYTF. In nucleotides, the CDR3 is TGCAGCGTTGAGTGGACCCGGGGAAACTATGGCTACACCTTC.

The CDR3 nucleotides are TGTGCCAGCAGCTGGAGACAAAGCGGGGGGTACGAGCAGTACTTC. Translated: CASSWRQSGGYEQYF. The V call is TRBV11-3, the J call TRBJ2-7; TRBD2 agrees at 9 bases. This CDR3 region has 15 residues. V lost 4 bases and J lost 4; bases outside the gene matches: 8. CDR1 is SGHNT and CDR2 is YENEEA in the germline V gene.

This chain links TRBV14 with TRBJ2-1; 8 bases are shared with TRBD2. Germline V lookup: CDR1 SGHDN, CDR2 FVKESK. The CDR3 is 15 residues long. V was clipped by 1 base and J by 4 bases; unmatched bases: 3. The CDR3 DNA is TGTGCCAGCAGCCAAGGAGCGGGGGTTTACAATGAGCAGTTCTTC. Its protein is CASSQGAGVYNEQFF.

The rearrangement uses TRBV10-2 and TRBJ1-1, with D possibly being TRBD1 (5 bases). V shed 8 bases and J shed 5 bases, with 15 bases lying between them. Looked up from germline, CDR1 is WSHSY and CDR2 is SAAADI. The CDR3 covers 13 residues. CDR3 region: CASRGGGGTEAFF. The CDR3 bases are TGCGCCAGCCGAGGCGGGGGAGGGACTGAAGCTTTCTTT.

The chain carries TRBV5-1 and TRBJ2-1; D unclear. V was clipped by 4 bases and J by 4 bases, with 6 bases between them. CDR3 length: 12 amino acids. Germline loops: CDR1 SGHRS, CDR2 YFSETQ. The DNA for the CDR3 is TGCGCCAGCAGCCGACAATACAATGAGCAGTTCTTC. Its protein is CASSRQYNEQFF.

V and J are TRBV19 and TRBJ2-1, with D maybe TRBD2 (6 bases). Trimming shortened V by 5 bases and J by 4 bases, and 15 bases separated the two germline ends. Per germline, CDR1 LNHDA and CDR2 SQIVND (reference sequence). CDR3 length: 15 residues. CDR3 region: CASSLRLGEYNEQFF. The CDR3 DNA is TGTGCCAGTAGTCTTCGACTAGGGGAGTACAATGAGCAGTTCTTC.

The chain joins TRBV15 to TRBJ2-2, with 12 bases identical to TRBD2. This CDR3 contains 15 residues. V was clipped by 5 bases and J by 8 bases; unmatched bases: 6. Germline lookup yields CDR1 LNHNV and CDR2 YYDKDF (reference sequence). The CDR3 DNA is TGTGCCACCAGCCTTCTAGCGGGGGGGGCAGGGGAGCTGTTTTTT. Protein product: CATSLLAGGAGELFF.

This chain links TRBV11-3 with TRBJ1-1; perhaps TRBD1 as D (5 bases). The germline V gene has CDR1 SGHNT and CDR2 YENEEA. Trimming removed 2 bases at V and 3 bases at J, with 10 bases between. The CDR3 sequence is 14 residues long. The chain's CDR3 is CASSLRSGDTEAFF. CDR3 nucleotide sequence: TGTGCCAGCAGCTTACGGTCGGGGGACACTGAAGCTTTCTTT.

The J gene is TRBJ1-1, the V gene TRBV12-5; 8 bases map to TRBD1. V shed 3 bases, J shed 8 bases, and the junction held 2 bases outside the gene matches. The CDR3 covers 12 residues. The germline gives CDR1 LGHNT, CDR2 FRNRAP. CDR3 amino acids: CASGFGQGEAFF. CDR3 bases: TGTGCTAGTGGTTTCGGACAGGGAGAAGCTTTCTTT.

This clone is categorized as medium-sized. V gene TRBV29-1 combines with J gene TRBJ2-7; a possible D gene is TRBD2 (5 bases). Germline V gene lookup returns CDR1 SQVTM and CDR2 ANQGSEA. Trimming stripped 4 bases from V and 0 bases from J, with 10 bases between. The CDR3 covers 13 residues. The CDR3 DNA follows: TGCAGCGTTGTCAGCGGCAGCTCCTACGAGCAGTACTTC. Protein sequence: CSVVSGSSYEQYF.

The CDR3 DNA sequence: TGCGCCAGCAGCTTGGACGGCTCTAGCTCCTACAATGAGCAGTTCTTC. Encoded protein: CASSLDGSSSYNEQFF. This chain joins TRBV5-1 and TRBJ2-1; no clear D. V lost 0 bases to trimming and J lost 0 bases, with 10 bases between them. The CDR3 extends over 16 amino acids. Germline loops: CDR1 SGHRS, CDR2 YFSETQ. The complete variable domain, with remaining parts taken from reference TRBV5-1 and TRBJ2-1, reads KAGVTQTPRYLIKTRGQQVTLSCSPISGHRSVSWYQQTPGQGLQFLFEYFSETQRNKGNFPGRFSGRQFSNSRSEMNVSTLELGDSALYLCASSLDGSSSYNEQFFGPGTRLTVL.

Only one count was recorded for this clone. The chain has TRBV4-3 and TRBJ1-2, with D possibly being TRBD1 (5 bases). CDR3 length: 15 amino acids. The ends were cut back, 4 bases at V and 8 bases at J, with 20 bases in the middle. The germline V gene has CDR1 LGHNA and CDR2 YSLEER. As DNA, the CDR3 is TGCGCCAGCAGCCCCCCAGGAAGGTCAGGGCGGGGCTACACCTTC. It is translated as CASSPPGRSGRGYTF.

The chain is built from TRBV28 and TRBJ2-7, with a possible D match to TRBD2 (5 bases). V dropped 10 bases and J dropped 1 base, with 14 bases sitting between them. The CDR3 length is 13 residues. The germline V gene encodes CDR1 MDHEN and CDR2 SYDVKM. The CDR3 loop is CATTKSGSYEQYF. CDR3 bases: TGTGCCACCACCAAAAGCGGATCCTACGAGCAGTACTTC. The variable domain in full, completed from reference TRBV28 and TRBJ2-7, reads DVKVTQSSRYLVKRTGEKVFLECVQDMDHENMFWYRQDPGLGLRLIYFSYDVKMKEKGDIPEGYSVSREKKERFSLILESASTNQTSMYLCATTKSGSYEQYFGPGTRLTVT.

This clone was recorded once. The CDR3 reads CASSSRTGLSNQPQHF. CDR3 sequence (DNA): TGTGCCAGCAGTTCGAGGACAGGGTTAAGCAATCAGCCCCAGCATTTT. This chain connects TRBV6-5 to TRBJ1-5; 8 bases agree with TRBD1. V shed 4 bases and J 1 base; nucleotides not matched to a gene: 6. The CDR3 loop spans 16 amino acids. The germline gives CDR1 MNHEY, CDR2 SVGAGI.

The J gene is TRBJ2-7, the V gene TRBV19, with D perhaps TRBD2 (6 bases). The V gene's germline CDR1 is LNHDA and CDR2 SQIVND (reference sequence). The CDR3 has 16 residues. The V end was cut by 3 bases, the J end by 0 bases, with 15 bases between. CDR3 DNA sequence: TGTGCCAGTAGTATTGGAGGGGCAACTGCCTCCTACGAGCAGTACTTC. Its translation is CASSIGGATASYEQYF.

This chain connects TRBV7-2 to TRBJ2-2; 7 bases line up with TRBD1. This CDR3 is built from 12 residues. Germline-derived CDR1 and CDR2 are SGHTA and FQGNSA. CDR3 sequence: CLGGRYTGELFF. In nucleotides, the CDR3 is TGTCTAGGGGGCCGATACACCGGGGAGCTGTTTTTT.

The chain uses TRBV7-2 and TRBJ1-4; D call uncertain. Trimming shortened V by 1 base and J by 7 bases, and 13 bases separated the two germline ends. The germline CDR1 and CDR2 sequences are SGHTA and FQGNSA. CDR3 length: 15 residues. DNA of the CDR3: TGTGCCAGCAGCTTAGGACTCGCGGGATCTGAAAAACTGTTTTTT. Amino acids: CASSLGLAGSEKLFF.

This sequence joins TRBV6-5 and TRBJ2-1; 12 bases match TRBD2. Germline V CDR1 and CDR2: MNHEY, SVGAGI. The V and J ends lost 6 bases and 10 bases, in that order; junction bases with no gene match: 7. The CDR3 covers 14 residues. This chain's CDR3 is CASRGLAGGVEQFF. CDR3 nucleotides: TGTGCCAGCAGGGGACTAGCGGGCGGGGTAGAGCAGTTCTTC.

The DNA for the CDR3 is TGTGCCTGGAGTGAGAGCGGGAGTTTAACAGATACGCAGTATTTT. It is translated as CAWSESGSLTDTQYF. The rearrangement joins TRBV30 to TRBJ2-3, with TRBD2 matching over 8 bases. Per germline, CDR1 GTSNPN and CDR2 SVGIG (reference sequence). The length of the CDR3 is 15 residues. The V segment lost 1 base and the J segment 3 bases; nucleotides outside the gene matches: 6.

The V and J genes are TRBV6-4 and TRBJ2-3; 10 positions agree with TRBD1. V was clipped by 2 bases and J by 3 bases; unmatched bases: 2. This CDR3 contains 15 residues. Germline loops: CDR1 MRHNA, CDR2 SNTAGT. The CDR3 DNA is TGTGCCAGCAGTGACACGGACAGGGGGACAGATACGCAGTATTTT. Protein product: CASSDTDRGTDTQYF.

The V gene is TRBV11-3, the J gene TRBJ2-3, with D possibly matching TRBD1 (5 bases). This CDR3 region has 15 residues. V was trimmed by 5 bases and J by 1 base, leaving 13 bases between them. Looked up from germline, CDR1 is SGHNT and CDR2 is YENEEA. Written as DNA, the CDR3 is TGTGCCAGCAGCCAGGGCGAACTTGGCACAGATACGCAGTATTTT. It specifies CASSQGELGTDTQYF.

Here the CDR3 DNA reads TGTGCCAGCAGCGAGTGGACTGGCCGGGGGGGCTACGAGCAGTACTTC. Its protein is CASSEWTGRGGYEQYF. This sequence joins TRBV7-2 and TRBJ2-7; 8 bases align to TRBD2. The CDR3 totals 16 residues. Germline CDR1 is SGHTA and CDR2 is FQGNSA. Trimming removed 5 bases from V and 3 bases from J; junction bases left unmatched: 12.

This chain links TRBV4-1 with TRBJ2-5; a weak D match, TRBD1 (6 bases). The J call may be faulty, since TRBJ2-7 better matches the DNA end. Germline CDR1 reads MGHRA; CDR2 reads YSYEKL. The CDR3 is 15 amino acids. For the CDR3, the DNA is TGCGCCAGCAGCCAAGGGACAGAGAGCTCCTACGAGCAGTACTTC. It is translated as CASSQGTESSYEQYF.

This rearrangement joins TRBV4-2 to TRBJ2-5; D call uncertain. Trimming removed 0 bases at V and 6 bases at J, with 8 bases between. The CDR3 loop spans 13 amino acids. Germline CDR1 and CDR2: LGHNA and YNFKEQ. CDR3 protein: CASSQDKEKTQYF. The CDR3 coding sequence is TGTGCCAGCAGCCAAGATAAGGAGAAGACCCAGTACTTC.

The V call is TRBV11-1, the J call TRBJ2-5, with a weak D call TRBD2 (6 bases). Trimming stripped 5 bases from V and 2 bases from J, with 9 bases between. From germline, CDR1 is SGHAT and CDR2 FQDESV (reference sequence). This CDR3 spans 13 amino acids. Here the CDR3 DNA reads TGTGCCAGCAGCCAAGGACTACAAGAGACCCAGTACTTC. Translated, it gives CASSQGLQETQYF.

In its sample, this clone was seen once. The chain joins TRBV19 to TRBJ2-1, with 14 bases lining up with TRBD2. CDR1 and CDR2 from the germline V gene are LNHDA and SQIVND (reference sequence). This CDR3 spans 17 amino acids. The ends lost 8 bases at V and 6 bases at J; junction bases unmatched: 12. The CDR3 nucleotides read TGTGCCAGTGCCGGGACTAGCGGGAGTAGGGGGACCAATGAGCAGTTCTTC. This codes for CASAGTSGSRGTNEQFF. The variable domain in full, completed from reference TRBV19 and TRBJ2-1, reads DGGITQSPKYLFRKEGQNVTLSCEQNLNHDAMYWYRQDPGQGLRLIYYSQIVNDFQKGDIAEGYSVSREKKESFPLTVTSAQKNPTAFYLCASAGTSGSRGTNEQFFGPGTRLTVL.

The chain recombines TRBV25-1 with TRBJ2-7; D is possibly TRBD2 (5 bases). V gave up 1 base and J gave up 2 bases, with 12 bases separating them. The CDR3 is 15 amino acids. Germline V gene sequence: CDR1 MGHDK, CDR2 SYGVNS. The CDR3 DNA sequence: TGTGCCAGCAGTGAATCGAGGATCGGGACCTACGAGCAGTACTTC. This translates into CASSESRIGTYEQYF.

A remark on this clone: It is unclear where the CDR3 begins or ends on the DNA, so no DNA is shown, and the CDR3 is as TCRdb lists it. The rearrangement joins TRBV12-2 to TRBJ2-1; no check of the table's D call, TRBD2, against the DNA was made. TRBV12-2 is described as a pseudogene. The CDR3 is made up of 17 amino acids, end residues included. CDR3 sequence: CASRLVGGGTSPNEQFF.

The chain has TRBV11-2 and TRBJ1-3; a weak D match, TRBD1 (6 bases). The CDR3 is 14 residues long. Trimming left V 6 bases short and J 5 bases short, with 14 bases between. CDR1 and CDR2 from the germline V gene are SGHAT and FQNNGV. This chain's CDR3 is CASSPLQGRNTIYF. The DNA for the CDR3 is TGTGCCAGCAGTCCCCTACAGGGTAGAAACACCATATATTTT.